What follows describes a single T cell receptor beta chain. The antigen remains undetermined. The CDR3 runs 13 residues. The germline gives CDR1 MGHRA, CDR2 YSYEKL. V was cut by 4 bases and J by 7 bases, with 11 bases left in between. Using a FACSAria, the CD4+ and CD8+ T cells were sorted from the PBMCs. This entry is derived from a study of CD8+ T cells in alopecia areata. The wider study: Tofacitinib continued for 6 to 18 months and was then withheld for 6 months. Overall study findings and caveats: There were also resident alphabeta T cells of normal skin sequenced in scalp samples. Higher clonality was seen in lesional scalp than in normal scalp, especially in alopecia totalis/universalis.

After isolation, RNA underwent reverse transcription to generate cDNA as the sequencing template. Method: immunoSEQ multiplex PCR; TCRdb's copy keeps in-frame clones and lacks some. This table holds more than 150,000 clones, about 63% found once. This sample comprised CD4+ T cells sorted from blood, obtained at week 0. The clonotype comes from a human donor with alopecia areata. The rearrangement uses TRBV4-1 and TRBJ2-1, with D tentatively TRBD2 (6 bases). The CDR3 loop reads CASSPPGRNEQFF. The CDR3 region has the DNA TGCGCCAGCAGCCCTCCGGGGAGGAATGAGCAGTTCTTC.